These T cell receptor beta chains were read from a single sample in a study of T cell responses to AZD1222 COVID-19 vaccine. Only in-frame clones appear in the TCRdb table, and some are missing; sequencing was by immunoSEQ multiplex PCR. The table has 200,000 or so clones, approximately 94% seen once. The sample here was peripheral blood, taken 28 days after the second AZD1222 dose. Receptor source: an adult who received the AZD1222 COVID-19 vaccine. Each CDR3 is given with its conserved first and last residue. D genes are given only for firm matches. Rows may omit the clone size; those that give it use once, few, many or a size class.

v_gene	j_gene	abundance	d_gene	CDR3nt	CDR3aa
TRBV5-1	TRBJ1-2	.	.	TGCGCCAGCAGCTTGCCCGGGACCTATGGCTACACCTTC	CASSLPGTYGYTF
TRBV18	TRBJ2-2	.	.	TGTGCCAGCCAAATGACCCGACCGGCCCACACCGGGGAGCTGTTTTTT	CASQMTRPAHTGELFF
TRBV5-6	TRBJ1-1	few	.	TGTGCCAGCAGCTTGAACAGTCTCAAGGTGGCTGAAGCTTTCTTT	CASSLNSLKVAEAFF
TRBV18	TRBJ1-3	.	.	TGTGCCAGCTCCCCTGCCGGGGGCGGAAACACCATATATTTT	CASSPAGGGNTIYF
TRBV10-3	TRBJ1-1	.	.	TGTGCCATCAGTGCTACAGAAAACACTGAAGCTTTCTTT	CAISATENTEAFF
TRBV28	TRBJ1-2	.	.	TGTGCCAGCAGTCCCGGAGGAGGGGCCGGCTATGGCTACACCTTC	CASSPGGGAGYGYTF
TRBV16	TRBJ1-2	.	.	TGTGCCAGCAGCCAATCGACGGGTCTCCAAGGCTACACCTTC	CASSQSTGLQGYTF
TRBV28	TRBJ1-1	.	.	TGTGCCAGCAGTAACACGAACACTGAAGCTTTCTTT	CASSNTNTEAFF
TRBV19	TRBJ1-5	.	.	TGTGCCAGTACCACGGGAGGGATCGGCAATCAGCCCCAGCATTTT	CASTTGGIGNQPQHF
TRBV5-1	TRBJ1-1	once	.	TGCGCCAGCAGCAGAAGCCTGAACACTGAAGCTTTCTTT	CASSRSLNTEAFF
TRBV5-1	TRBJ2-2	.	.	TGCGCCAGCAGCTTGTTAGCCGGCAAAGACACCGGGGAGCTGTTTTTT	CASSLLAGKDTGELFF
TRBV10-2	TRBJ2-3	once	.	TGCGCCAGCAGTGAAGGTTTGCGGGGAGCAGATACGCAGTATTTT	CASSEGLRGADTQYF
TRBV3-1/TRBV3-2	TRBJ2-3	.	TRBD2	TGTGCCAGCAGCCAAGCGGGGGGAACACTGGATACGCAGTATTTT	CASSQAGGTLDTQYF
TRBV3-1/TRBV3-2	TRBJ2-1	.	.	TGTGCCAGCAGCTCACTCGGGACCAATTTCAATGAGCAGTTCTTC	CASSSLGTNFNEQFF
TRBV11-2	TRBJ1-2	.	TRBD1	TGTGCCAGCAGCTTAGGTCGGGACAGCGCTAACTATGGCTACACCTTC	CASSLGRDSANYGYTF
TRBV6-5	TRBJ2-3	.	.	TGTGCCAGCGGGGGCAGTTCTAGCACAGATACGCAGTATTTT	CASGGSSSTDTQYF
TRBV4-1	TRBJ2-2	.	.	TGCGCCAGCAGCCAAGATTTGGCACCCCCCGGGGAGCTGTTTTTT	CASSQDLAPPGELFF
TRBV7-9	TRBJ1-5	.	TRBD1	TGTGCCAGCAGCTTCCGACAGGGCGAGCCCCAGCATTTT	CASSFRQGEPQHF
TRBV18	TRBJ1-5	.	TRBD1	TGTGCCAGCTCACCAAGGACAGGGATCTTCAATCAGCCCCAGCATTTT	CASSPRTGIFNQPQHF
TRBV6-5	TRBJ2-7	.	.	TGTGCCAGCAGTCAATGGGGGGACAGCTCCTACGAGCAGTACTTC	CASSQWGDSSYEQYF
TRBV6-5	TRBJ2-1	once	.	TGTGCCAGCAGTTACTCGGGCAGGGCATGGGGCAATGAGCAGTTCTTC	CASSYSGRAWGNEQFF
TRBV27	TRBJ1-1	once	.	TGTGCCAGCAGTTTATCCCTGGGGGTGAACACTGAAGCTTTCTTT	CASSLSLGVNTEAFF
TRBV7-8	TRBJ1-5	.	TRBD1	TGTGCCAGCAGCTTAGCACAGGGGGATCAGCCCCAGCATTTT	CASSLAQGDQPQHF
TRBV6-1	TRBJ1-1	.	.	TGTGCCAGCAGTGAATTGGGGGGGCCTCACACTGAAGCTTTCTTT	CASSELGGPHTEAFF
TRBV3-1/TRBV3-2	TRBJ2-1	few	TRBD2	TGTGCCAGCAGCCCATTGAGCGGGGGATCCTACAATGAGCAGTTCTTC	CASSPLSGGSYNEQFF
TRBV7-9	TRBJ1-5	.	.	TGTGCCAGCAGCTTAGGAGCGGGGGGCGGTCAGCCCCAGCATTTT	CASSLGAGGGQPQHF
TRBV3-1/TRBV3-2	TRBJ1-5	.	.	TGTGCCAGCAGCCCTAGATCAGGCCCTAATCAGCCCCAGCATTTT	CASSPRSGPNQPQHF
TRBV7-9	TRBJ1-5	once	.	TGTGCCAGCAGCTCACCGACGGGGAATCAGCCCCAGCATTTT	CASSSPTGNQPQHF
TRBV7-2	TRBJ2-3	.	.	TGTGCCAGCAGCTTAGCGTTAACAGGCGCTCAAGACACAGATACGCAGTATTTT	CASSLALTGAQDTDTQYF
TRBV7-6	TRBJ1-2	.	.	TGTGCCAGCAGCTTAGCGGAGGGGGGCGCGGTTGATGGCTACACCTTC	CASSLAEGGAVDGYTF
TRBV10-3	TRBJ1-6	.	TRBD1	TGTGCCATCACTCGCACAGGGGGCAATTCACCCCTCCACTTT	CAITRTGGNSPLHF
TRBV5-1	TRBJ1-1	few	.	TGCGCCAGCAGCTTGGACAGGGAGAACACTGAAGCTTTCTTT	CASSLDRENTEAFF
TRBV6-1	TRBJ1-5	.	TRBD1	TGTGCCAGCAGTGAAGCGCAGGGGGCCTTAGAAAATCAGCCCCAGCATTTT	CASSEAQGALENQPQHF
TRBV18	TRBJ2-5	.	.	TGTGCCAGCTCATCCGGGGAGACCCAGTACTTC	CASSSGETQYF
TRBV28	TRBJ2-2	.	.	TGTGCCAGCAGTTTTAGGGCCACCGGGGAGCTGTTTTTT	CASSFRATGELFF
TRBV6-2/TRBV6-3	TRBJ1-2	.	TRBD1	TGTGCCAGCAGCTATCCGGGACAGGGGTATGGCTACACCTTC	CASSYPGQGYGYTF
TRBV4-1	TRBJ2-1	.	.	TGCGCCAGCAGCCAAAAGATGGCAGAGCAGTTCTTC	CASSQKMAEQFF
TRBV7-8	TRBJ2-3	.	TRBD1	TGTGCCAGCAGCTTAACACAGGGGGCGAGCACAGATACGCAGTATTTT	CASSLTQGASTDTQYF
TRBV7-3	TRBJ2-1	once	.	TGTGCCAGCAGTGCAGGGGACCGCCACAATGAGCAGTTCTTC	CASSAGDRHNEQFF
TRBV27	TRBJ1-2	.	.	TGTGCCAGCAGTTTCGAACCGGGACGGGTGGGTGGCTACACCTTC	CASSFEPGRVGGYTF
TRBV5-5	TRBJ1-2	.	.	TGTGCCAGCAGCTTGGCATTCCCAGGGAAGCAGGATTACACCTTC	CASSLAFPGKQDYTF
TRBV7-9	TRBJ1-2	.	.	TGTGCCAGCAGCTTCGATGGGGATCTCTATGGCTACACCTTC	CASSFDGDLYGYTF
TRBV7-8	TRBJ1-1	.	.	TGTGCCAGCACCAGAACAGGGACTACTTCAATGAACACTGAAGCTTTCTTT	CASTRTGTTSMNTEAFF
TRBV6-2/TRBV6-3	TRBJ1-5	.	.	TGTGCCAGCAGTTACTTAGGGGCACAGCCCCAGCATTTT	CASSYLGAQPQHF
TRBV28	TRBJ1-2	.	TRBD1	TGTACCGGACAGGGCACTAACTATGGCTACACCTTC	CTGQGTNYGYTF
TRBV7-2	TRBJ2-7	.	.	TGTGCCAGCAGCATGGGACACCGCGAGCAGTACTTC	CASSMGHREQYF
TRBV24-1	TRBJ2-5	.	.	TGTGCCACCAGTGAGCGTACCCAGGGACTGGAGACCCAGTACTTC	CATSERTQGLETQYF
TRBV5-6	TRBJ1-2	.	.	TGTGCCAGCAGCTTGATAGGGAGAGACTATGGCTACACCTTC	CASSLIGRDYGYTF
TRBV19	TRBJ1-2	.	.	TGTGCCAGTAGTATCCGGTCATCCGGGCCACACTATGGCTACACCTTC	CASSIRSSGPHYGYTF
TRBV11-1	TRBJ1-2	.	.	TGTGCCAGCAGCTCCCCGCGGAATTATGGCTACACCTTC	CASSSPRNYGYTF
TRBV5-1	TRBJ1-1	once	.	TGCGCCAGCAGCTTGGTTGGGTTTTCGAACACTGAAGCTTTCTTT	CASSLVGFSNTEAFF
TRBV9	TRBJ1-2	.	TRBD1	TGTGCCAGCAGCGTAGCGCGGACAGGGGAGGATTCGGGCTACACCTTC	CASSVARTGEDSGYTF
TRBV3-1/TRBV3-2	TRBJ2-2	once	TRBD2	TGTGCCAGCAACCCTAGCGGGGGGCCGAACACCGGGGAGCTGTTTTTT	CASNPSGGPNTGELFF
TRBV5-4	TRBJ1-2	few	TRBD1	TGTGCCAGCAGTTTACCCGGGACAGGCTTCTATGGCTACACCTTC	CASSLPGTGFYGYTF
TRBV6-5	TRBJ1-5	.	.	TGTGCCAGCAGTTCGGGGGGCTACAATCAGCCCCAGCATTTT	CASSSGGYNQPQHF
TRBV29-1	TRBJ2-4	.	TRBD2	TGCAGCGTTGAACTAGCGGGGGGGACTATTCAGTACTTC	CSVELAGGTIQYF
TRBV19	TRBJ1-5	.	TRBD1	TGTGCCAGTAGTATGAGGGACAGGGGAGGTGGAAATCAGCCCCAGCATTTT	CASSMRDRGGGNQPQHF